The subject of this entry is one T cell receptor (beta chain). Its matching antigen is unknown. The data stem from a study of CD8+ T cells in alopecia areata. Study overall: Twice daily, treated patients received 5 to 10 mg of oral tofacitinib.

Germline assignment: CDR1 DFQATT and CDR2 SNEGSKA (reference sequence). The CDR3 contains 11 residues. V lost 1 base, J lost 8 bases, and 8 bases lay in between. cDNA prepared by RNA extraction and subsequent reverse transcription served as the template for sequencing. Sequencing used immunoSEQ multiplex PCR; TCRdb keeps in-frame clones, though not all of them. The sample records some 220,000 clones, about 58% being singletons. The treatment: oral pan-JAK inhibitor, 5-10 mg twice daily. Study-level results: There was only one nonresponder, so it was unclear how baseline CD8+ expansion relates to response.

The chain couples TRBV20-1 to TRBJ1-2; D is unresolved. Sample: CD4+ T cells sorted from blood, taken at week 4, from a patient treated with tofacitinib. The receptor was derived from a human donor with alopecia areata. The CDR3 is CSARASEGYTF. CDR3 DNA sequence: TGCAGTGCTAGAGCGTCTGAGGGCTACACCTTC.